This record covers a single T cell receptor (beta chain). This sample was included in a study of blood T cell repertoires in COVID-19. Whole-study context: The United States, Italy and Spain supplied acute and convalescent COVID-19 samples. T cells, B-cell-depleted T cells, or PBMCs provided the cDNA or gDNA that served as material.

The CDR3 totals 16 residues. Germline loops: CDR1 SQVTM, CDR2 ANQGSEA. V was trimmed by 1 base and J by 3 bases, leaving 16 bases between them. Original handling: Researchers report that nucleated cell counts were estimated from reference gene primer amplification. Sequencing used immunoSEQ multiplex PCR; TCRdb keeps in-frame clones, though not all of them. The DNA was the basis for D and trimming; V, J and clone size are from that table. The sample holds about 240,000 clones; nearly 90% are singletons and the top ten take about 0.8%. The receptor's source is a woman under 40 with acute or convalescent COVID-19. The rearrangement joins TRBV29-1 to TRBJ2-1; D perhaps matches TRBD1 (5 bases). The material sequenced was peripheral blood. DNA of the CDR3: TGCAGCGTTGAAGGAAGCCGCCGTGACAGCTACAATGAGCAGTTCTTC. Its protein is CSVEGSRRDSYNEQFF.